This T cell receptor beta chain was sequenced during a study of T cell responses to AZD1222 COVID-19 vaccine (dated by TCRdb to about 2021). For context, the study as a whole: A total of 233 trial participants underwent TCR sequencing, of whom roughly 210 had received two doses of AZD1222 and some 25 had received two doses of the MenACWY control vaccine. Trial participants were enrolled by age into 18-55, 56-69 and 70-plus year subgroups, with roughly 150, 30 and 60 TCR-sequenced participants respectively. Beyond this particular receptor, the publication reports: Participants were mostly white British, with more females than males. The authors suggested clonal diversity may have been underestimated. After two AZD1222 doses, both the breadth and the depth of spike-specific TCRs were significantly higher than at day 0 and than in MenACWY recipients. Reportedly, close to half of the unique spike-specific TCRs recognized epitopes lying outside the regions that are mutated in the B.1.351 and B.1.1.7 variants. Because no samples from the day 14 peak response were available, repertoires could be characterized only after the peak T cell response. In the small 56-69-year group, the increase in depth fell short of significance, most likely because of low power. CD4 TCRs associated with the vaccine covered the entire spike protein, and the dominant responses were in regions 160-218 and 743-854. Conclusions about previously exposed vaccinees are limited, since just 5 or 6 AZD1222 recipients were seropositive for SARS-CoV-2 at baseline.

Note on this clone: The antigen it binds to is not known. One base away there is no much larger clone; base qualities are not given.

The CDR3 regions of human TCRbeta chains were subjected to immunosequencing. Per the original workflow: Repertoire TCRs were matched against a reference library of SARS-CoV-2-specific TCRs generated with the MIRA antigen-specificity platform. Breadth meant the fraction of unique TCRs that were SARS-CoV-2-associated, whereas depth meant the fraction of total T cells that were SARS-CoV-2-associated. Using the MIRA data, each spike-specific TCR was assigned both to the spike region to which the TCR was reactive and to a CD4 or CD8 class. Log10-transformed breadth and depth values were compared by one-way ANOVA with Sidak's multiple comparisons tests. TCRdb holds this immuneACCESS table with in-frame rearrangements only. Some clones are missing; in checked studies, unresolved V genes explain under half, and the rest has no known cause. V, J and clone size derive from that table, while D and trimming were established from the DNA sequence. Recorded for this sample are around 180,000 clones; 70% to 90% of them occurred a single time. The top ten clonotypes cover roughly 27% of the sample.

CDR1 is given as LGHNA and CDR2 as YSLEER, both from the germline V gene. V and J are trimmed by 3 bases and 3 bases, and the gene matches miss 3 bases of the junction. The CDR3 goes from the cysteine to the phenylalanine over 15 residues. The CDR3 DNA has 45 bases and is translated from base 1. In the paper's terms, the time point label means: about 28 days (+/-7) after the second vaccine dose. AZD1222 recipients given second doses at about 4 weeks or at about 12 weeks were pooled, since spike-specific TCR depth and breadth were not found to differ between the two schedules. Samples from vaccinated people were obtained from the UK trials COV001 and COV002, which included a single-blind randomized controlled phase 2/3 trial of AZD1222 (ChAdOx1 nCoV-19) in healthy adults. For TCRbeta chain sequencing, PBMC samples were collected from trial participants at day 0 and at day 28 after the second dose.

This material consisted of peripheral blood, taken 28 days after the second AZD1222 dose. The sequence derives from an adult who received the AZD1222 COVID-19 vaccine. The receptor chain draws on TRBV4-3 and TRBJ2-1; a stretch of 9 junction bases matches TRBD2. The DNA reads TGCGCCAGCAGCCACCTAGCGGGAAACTACAATGAGCAGTTCTTC. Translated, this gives CASSHLAGNYNEQFF.